This is a list of T cell receptor beta chains from one sample in a study of cytomegalovirus exposure and HLA in healthy donors. Data came from immunoSEQ multiplex PCR; TCRdb stores just in-frame clones and leaves some out. The repertoire has about 140,000 clones, roughly 66% of them found once; the top ten carry 5.5% to 7.5%. What was sequenced was PBMCs. Receptors were obtained from a woman in her sixties in good health and CMV-seronegative. CDR3s include the opening cysteine and the closing phenylalanine or tryptophan. The order of the fields is CDR3 DNA, CDR3 protein, J gene, D gene, clone size, V gene. D genes are given only for firm matches. Some rows have no size entry. The others give once, few or many, or a class for an expanded clone.

TGCGCCAGCAGCTTGGGGACAGGCCCCGATTCACCCCTCCACTTT | CASSLGTGPDSPLHF | TRBJ1-6 | TRBD1 | . | TRBV5-1
TGTGCCAGCCGTCCGCAGGGGGGATCCGAGCAGTACTTC | CASRPQGGSEQYF | TRBJ2-7 | . | . | TRBV27
TGTGCCAGCAGCTTATCAGGGATCGCGAACACTGAAGCTTTCTTT | CASSLSGIANTEAFF | TRBJ1-1 | . | once | TRBV7-2
TGTGCCAGCAGCTTACCTCGAGGATACGCTGGAAACACCATATATTTT | CASSLPRGYAGNTIYF | TRBJ1-3 | . | once | TRBV7-9
TGTGCCAGCAGCGGGGGACGGGAGGGTTCACCCCTCCACTTT | CASSGGREGSPLHF | TRBJ1-6 | . | . | TRBV7-3
TGTGCCAGCAGCTTGGCGGGTACCTACAATGAGCAGTTCTTC | CASSLAGTYNEQFF | TRBJ2-1 | . | . | TRBV5-4
TGTGCCAGCAGCGATCTACTAGCGGGGGGGCTCGGAGATACGCAGTATTTT | CASSDLLAGGLGDTQYF | TRBJ2-3 | TRBD2 | few | TRBV13
TGTGCCAGCAGTGATAATATCGCCGCGAATCAGCCCCAGCATTTT | CASSDNIAANQPQHF | TRBJ1-5 | . | . | TRBV6-1
TGTGCCAGCAGCGCGATCGGTTCTGGGGCCAACGTCCTGACTTTC | CASSAIGSGANVLTF | TRBJ2-6 | . | . | TRBV9
TGCACCAGCAGCTTAAACCAGGGGTACAATGAGCAGTTCTTC | CTSSLNQGYNEQFF | TRBJ2-1 | . | . | TRBV5-1
TGTGCCAGCAGTTCCCCCGGGACAGTATACGAGCAGTACTTC | CASSSPGTVYEQYF | TRBJ2-7 | TRBD1 | . | TRBV28
TGCGCCAGCAGCCAAGATTCGGCGGGGGGGGAGACCCAGTACTTC | CASSQDSAGGETQYF | TRBJ2-5 | TRBD2 | . | TRBV4-1
TGTGTCAGCAGCTTAGCGAATATGCGGGGGGGCCGGGTCGGCAATGAGCAGTTCTTC | CVSSLANMRGGRVGNEQFF | TRBJ2-1 | TRBD2 | . | TRBV7-2
TGTGCCAGCAGCTTAGGGACTAGCGGCACCGGGGAGCTGTTTTTT | CASSLGTSGTGELFF | TRBJ2-2 | TRBD2 | . | TRBV11-3
TGTGCCAGCAGTCGGGATTTAATGAACACTGAAGCTTTCTTT | CASSRDLMNTEAFF | TRBJ1-1 | . | few | TRBV2
TGCAGCGTTGAGGGGCCTTATGGCTACACCTTC | CSVEGPYGYTF | TRBJ1-2 | . | once | TRBV29-1
TGCGCCAGCAGCCAAAATCCGTACAATGAGCAGTTCTTC | CASSQNPYNEQFF | TRBJ2-1 | . | . | TRBV4-1
TGTGCCAGCAGCTTGGGGGACAGGGTCGTTTTTGGCTACACCTTC | CASSLGDRVVFGYTF | TRBJ1-2 | TRBD1 | . | TRBV5-5
TGTGCCAGCAGCTTATCCTTACTAGCGGGAGATTACAATGAGCAGTTCTTC | CASSLSLLAGDYNEQFF | TRBJ2-1 | TRBD2 | . | TRBV7-3
TGCGCCAGCAGCCGTGGAGCGGGAGTCTACGAGCAGTACTTC | CASSRGAGVYEQYF | TRBJ2-7 | TRBD2 | once | TRBV4-3
TGCGCCAGCAGCTTGGGGAGACGGGGGACCGGGGAGCTGTTTTTT | CASSLGRRGTGELFF | TRBJ2-2 | . | . | TRBV5-1
TGTGCCACCGCGCGACAGATTAGCACAGATACGCAGTATTTT | CATARQISTDTQYF | TRBJ2-3 | . | . | TRBV6-1
TGTGCCAGCAGCTTAGGGAGCGGGATCAGGGCCGGGGAGCTGTTTTTT | CASSLGSGIRAGELFF | TRBJ2-2 | TRBD2 | . | TRBV5-4
TGCGCCAGCAGCTTGGGACTAGCGGGGGACCAAGAGACCCAGTACTTC | CASSLGLAGDQETQYF | TRBJ2-5 | TRBD2 | . | TRBV5-1
TGTGCCAGCAGCCAAGCGGGAGGAACCCAGTACTTC | CASSQAGGTQYF | TRBJ2-5 | TRBD2 | . | TRBV7-2
TGTGCCAGCAGCTTGGGACAGGGATATGGCTACACCTTC | CASSLGQGYGYTF | TRBJ1-2 | TRBD1 | . | TRBV7-9
TGTGCCCTCAGCGCCCGGGACTTGCAGTTCTTC | CALSARDLQFF | TRBJ2-1 | . | . | TRBV2
TGTGCCAGCAGCGTAGCGCCGATACTTAACAACTATGGCTACACCTTC | CASSVAPILNNYGYTF | TRBJ1-2 | . | . | TRBV9
TGTGCCAGCAGTGAACGAGGGGGCTATGGCTACACCTTC | CASSERGGYGYTF | TRBJ1-2 | . | few | TRBV6-5
TGTGCCAGCAGACCGAGCGGGAGCGGTAACCTCTACGAGCAGTACTTC | CASRPSGSGNLYEQYF | TRBJ2-7 | TRBD2 | . | TRBV28
TGTGCCAGCAGTTGGGGACAGGGATTGTATCAGCCCCAGCATTTT | CASSWGQGLYQPQHF | TRBJ1-5 | TRBD1 | . | TRBV28
TGTGCCAGCCGGGAGCAAGGGGAGACCCAGTACTTC | CASREQGETQYF | TRBJ2-5 | . | . | TRBV2
TGCGCCAGCAGCTTGGAGGGGTCTTACGAGCAGTACTTC | CASSLEGSYEQYF | TRBJ2-7 | . | few | TRBV5-1
TGTGCCAGCAGCTCTGGACAGGGCCGGGGGGGCTACACCTTC | CASSSGQGRGGYTF | TRBJ1-2 | TRBD1 | . | TRBV5-4
TGCGCCAGCAGCCTCAAAGCAGGGGGGACTGGCTATGGCTACACCTTC | CASSLKAGGTGYGYTF | TRBJ1-2 | TRBD1 | . | TRBV4-1
TGTGCCAGCAGCTTGAATCCCTCCGGGGAGCTGTTTTTT | CASSLNPSGELFF | TRBJ2-2 | . | few | TRBV5-4
TGTGCCAGCAGTGACGCCTCCGGGACACCTCTGTTTTTT | CASSDASGTPLFF | TRBJ1-4 | . | few | TRBV6-4
TGCGCCAGCAGCTTGGCAGGGGGAATCACCATATATTTT | CASSLAGGITIYF | TRBJ1-3 | TRBD1 | . | TRBV5-1
TGTGCCAGCAGCCAAGATCGGGGAGGGACCCAAGTGATTACCTACAATGAGCAGTTCTTC | CASSQDRGGTQVITYNEQFF | TRBJ2-1 | TRBD2 | . | TRBV4-2
TGTGCCAGCAGGCCCGGTGACTCTGGGGCCAACGTCCTGACTTTC | CASRPGDSGANVLTF | TRBJ2-6 | . | . | TRBV28
TGTGCCAGTAGTCTACCGGGACTAGCGACCCACGAGCAGTACTTC | CASSLPGLATHEQYF | TRBJ2-7 | TRBD2 | . | TRBV19
TGTGCCAGCAGTTACCTAGGGACTACCGAGTTCTTC | CASSYLGTTEFF | TRBJ2-1 | TRBD2 | . | TRBV6-5
TGTGCCAGCAGCTGGGACAGGGGGCGCGGCGGGGAGCTGTTTTTT | CASSWDRGRGGELFF | TRBJ2-2 | TRBD1 | . | TRBV28
TGTGCCAGCAGCCCTTCTCGACTAGCGGGGCCTACAGATACGCAGTATTTT | CASSPSRLAGPTDTQYF | TRBJ2-3 | TRBD2 | . | TRBV7-8
TGCAGCACACAAACGGGACAGGGGGCAGGTGAGCAGTTCTTC | CSTQTGQGAGEQFF | TRBJ2-1 | TRBD1 | . | TRBV29-1
TGTGCCAGCAGCGCCTTACTAGACAATGAGCAGTTCTTC | CASSALLDNEQFF | TRBJ2-1 | . | . | TRBV9
TGTGCCAGCAGCTCTGGGGCAGGGAACATGAACACTGAAGCTTTCTTT | CASSSGAGNMNTEAFF | TRBJ1-1 | . | . | TRBV5-4
TGTGCCAGCAGCTTGGCCGTCAGCGGAGAAAAACTGTTTTTT | CASSLAVSGEKLFF | TRBJ1-4 | . | . | TRBV5-4
TGTGCCAGCAGCTACACGACAGGGATGGGTGAGCAGTTCTTC | CASSYTTGMGEQFF | TRBJ2-1 | TRBD1 | . | TRBV14
TGTGCCAGCAGCCGAGAGAGGAATGAGCAGTTCTTC | CASSRERNEQFF | TRBJ2-1 | . | . | TRBV4-2
TGTGCCAGCAGCTTATCAGGGGCAGGGCTCACCGGAAACTATGGCTACACCTTC | CASSLSGAGLTGNYGYTF | TRBJ1-2 | . | . | TRBV11-1
TGCAGCGTCTTGGTAGGGGGAGAGACCCAGTACTTC | CSVLVGGETQYF | TRBJ2-5 | . | few | TRBV29-1
TGCGCCAGCAGCTTGTCAGTCCCCCCGGGTAGCTACGAGCAGTACTTC | CASSLSVPPGSYEQYF | TRBJ2-7 | . | . | TRBV5-1
TGTGCCAGCAGCTTGGGTGGGAGTTCTACCAAAAACATTCAGTACTTC | CASSLGGSSTKNIQYF | TRBJ2-4 | . | . | TRBV5-4
TGCGCCAGCAGCTCCGGGATTCCACAAGATACGCAGTATTTT | CASSSGIPQDTQYF | TRBJ2-3 | . | few | TRBV5-1
TGTGCCAGCAGCTCCGACACCCCTGGCTACACCTTC | CASSSDTPGYTF | TRBJ1-2 | . | . | TRBV13
TGCGCCAGCAGCTTGGGGGGGACTAGCGGGGCCCAGGATACGCAGTATTTT | CASSLGGTSGAQDTQYF | TRBJ2-3 | TRBD2 | . | TRBV5-1
TGTGCCAGCAGCCAAGATACCCCGGGAGGGGGGACCTACGAGCAGTACTTC | CASSQDTPGGGTYEQYF | TRBJ2-7 | TRBD2 | once | TRBV4-2
TGTGCCAGTAGGGACACCCTCGAGCAGTACTTC | CASRDTLEQYF | TRBJ2-7 | . | few | TRBV2